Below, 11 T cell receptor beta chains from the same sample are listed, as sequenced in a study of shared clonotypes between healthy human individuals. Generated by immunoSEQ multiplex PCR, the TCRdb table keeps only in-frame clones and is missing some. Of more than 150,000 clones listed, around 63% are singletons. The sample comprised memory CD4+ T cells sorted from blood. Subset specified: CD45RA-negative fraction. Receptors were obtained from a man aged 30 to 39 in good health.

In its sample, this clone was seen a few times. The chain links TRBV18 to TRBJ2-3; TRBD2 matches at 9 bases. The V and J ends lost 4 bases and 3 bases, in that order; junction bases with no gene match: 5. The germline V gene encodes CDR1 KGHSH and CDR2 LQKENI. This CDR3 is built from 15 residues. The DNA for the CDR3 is TGTGCCAGCTCACAGAGCGGGAGGAGGACAGATACGCAGTATTTT. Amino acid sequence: CASSQSGRRTDTQYF.

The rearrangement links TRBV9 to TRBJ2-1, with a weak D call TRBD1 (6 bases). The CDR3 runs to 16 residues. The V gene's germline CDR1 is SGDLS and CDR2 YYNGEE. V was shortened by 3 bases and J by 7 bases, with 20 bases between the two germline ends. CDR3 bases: TGTGCCAGCAGCGGGGGGCGCCAGGTTGGTTTTAATGAGCAGTTCTTC. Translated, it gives CASSGGRQVGFNEQFF.

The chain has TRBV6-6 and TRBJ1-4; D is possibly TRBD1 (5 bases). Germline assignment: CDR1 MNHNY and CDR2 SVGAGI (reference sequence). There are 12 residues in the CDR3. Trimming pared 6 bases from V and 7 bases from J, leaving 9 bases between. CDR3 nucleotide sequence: TGTGCCAGCAGCAGGGTTGGTGAAAAACTGTTTTTT. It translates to CASSRVGEKLFF.

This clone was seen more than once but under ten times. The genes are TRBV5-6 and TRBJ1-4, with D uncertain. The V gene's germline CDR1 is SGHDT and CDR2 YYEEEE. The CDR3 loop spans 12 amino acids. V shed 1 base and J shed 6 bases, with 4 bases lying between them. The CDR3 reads CASSLSDEKLFF. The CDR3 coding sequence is TGTGCCAGCAGCTTGTCGGATGAAAAACTGTTTTTT. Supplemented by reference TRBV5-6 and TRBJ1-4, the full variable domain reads DAGVTQSPTHLIKTRGQQVTLRCSPKSGHDTVSWYQQALGQGPQFIFQYYEEEERQRGNFPDRFSGHQFPNYSSELNVNALLLGDSALYLCASSLSDEKLFFGSGTQLSVL.

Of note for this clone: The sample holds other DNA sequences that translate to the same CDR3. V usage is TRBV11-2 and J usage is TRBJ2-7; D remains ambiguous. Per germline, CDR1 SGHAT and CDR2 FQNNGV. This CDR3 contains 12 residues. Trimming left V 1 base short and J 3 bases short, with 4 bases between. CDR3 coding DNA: TGTGCCAGCAGCTTAGTGAGCTACGAGCAGTACTTC. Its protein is CASSLVSYEQYF. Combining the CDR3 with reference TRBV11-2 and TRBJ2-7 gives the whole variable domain EAGVAQSPRYKIIEKRQSVAFWCNPISGHATLYWYQQILGQGPKLLIQFQNNGVVDDSQLPKDRFSAERLKGVDSTLKIQPAKLEDSAVYLCASSLVSYEQYFGPGTRLTVT.

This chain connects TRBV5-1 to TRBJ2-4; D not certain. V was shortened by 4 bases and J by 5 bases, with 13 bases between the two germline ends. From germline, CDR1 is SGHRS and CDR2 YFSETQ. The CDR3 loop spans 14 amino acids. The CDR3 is CASSDRQGQNIQYF. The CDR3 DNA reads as TGCGCCAGCAGCGACCGACAAGGCCAAAACATTCAGTACTTC.

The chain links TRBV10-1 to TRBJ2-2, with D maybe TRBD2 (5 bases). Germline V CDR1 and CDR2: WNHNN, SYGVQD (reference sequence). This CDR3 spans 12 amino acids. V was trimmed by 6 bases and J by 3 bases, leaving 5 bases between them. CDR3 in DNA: TGCGCCAGCAGGGAGGACACCGGGGAGCTGTTTTTT. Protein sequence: CASREDTGELFF.

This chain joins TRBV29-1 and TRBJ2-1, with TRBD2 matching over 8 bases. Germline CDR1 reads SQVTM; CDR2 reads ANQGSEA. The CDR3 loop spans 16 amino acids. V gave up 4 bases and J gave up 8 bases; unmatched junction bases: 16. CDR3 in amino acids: CSVVGGSGSLIDEQFF. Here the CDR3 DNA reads TGCAGCGTTGTGGGGGGGAGCGGGAGTTTAATTGATGAGCAGTTCTTC.

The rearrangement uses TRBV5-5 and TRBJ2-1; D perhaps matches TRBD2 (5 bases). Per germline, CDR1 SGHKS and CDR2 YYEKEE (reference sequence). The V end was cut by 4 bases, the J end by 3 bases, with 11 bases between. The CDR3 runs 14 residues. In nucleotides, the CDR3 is TGTGCCAGCAGCACCGGACTGGACTACAATGAGCAGTTCTTC. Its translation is CASSTGLDYNEQFF. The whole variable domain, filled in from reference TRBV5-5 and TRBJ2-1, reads DAGVTQSPTHLIKTRGQQVTLRCSPISGHKSVSWYQQVLGQGPQFIFQYYEKEERGRGNFPDRFSARQFPNYSSELNVNALLLGDSALYLCASSTGLDYNEQFFGPGTRLTVL.

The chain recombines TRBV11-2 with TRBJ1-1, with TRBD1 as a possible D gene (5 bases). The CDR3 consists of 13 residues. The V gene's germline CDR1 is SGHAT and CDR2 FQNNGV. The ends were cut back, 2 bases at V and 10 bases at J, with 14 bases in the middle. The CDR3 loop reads CASSLNPGRRAFF. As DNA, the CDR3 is TGTGCCAGCAGCTTAAATCCAGGGAGACGAGCTTTCTTT.

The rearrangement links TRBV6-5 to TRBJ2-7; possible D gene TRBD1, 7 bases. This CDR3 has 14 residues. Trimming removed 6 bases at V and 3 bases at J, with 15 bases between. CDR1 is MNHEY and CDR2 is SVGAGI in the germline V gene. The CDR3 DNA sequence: TGTGCCAGCAGGCGGGGACAGAACCACTACGAGCAGTACTTC. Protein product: CASRRGQNHYEQYF.